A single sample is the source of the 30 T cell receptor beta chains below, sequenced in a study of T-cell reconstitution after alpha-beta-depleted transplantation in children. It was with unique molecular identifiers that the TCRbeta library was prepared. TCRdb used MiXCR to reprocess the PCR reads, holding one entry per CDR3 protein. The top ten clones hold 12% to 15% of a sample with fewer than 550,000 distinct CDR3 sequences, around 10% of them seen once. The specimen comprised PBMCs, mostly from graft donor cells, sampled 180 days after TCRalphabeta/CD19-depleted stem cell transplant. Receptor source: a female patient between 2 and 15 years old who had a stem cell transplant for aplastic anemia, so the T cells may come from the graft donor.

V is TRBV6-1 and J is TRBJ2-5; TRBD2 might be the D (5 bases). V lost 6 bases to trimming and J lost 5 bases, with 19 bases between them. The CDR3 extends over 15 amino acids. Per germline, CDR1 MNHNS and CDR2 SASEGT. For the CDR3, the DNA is TGTGCCAGCAGCCTAACCCTATGCGGGCTGGAGACCCAGTACTTC. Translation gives CASSLTLCGLETQYF.

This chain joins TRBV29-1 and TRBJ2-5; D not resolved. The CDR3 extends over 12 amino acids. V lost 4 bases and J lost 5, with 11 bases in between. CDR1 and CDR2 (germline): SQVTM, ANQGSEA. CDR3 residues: CSVVGFWETQYF. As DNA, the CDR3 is TGCAGCGTTGTCGGGTTCTGGGAGACCCAGTACTTC.

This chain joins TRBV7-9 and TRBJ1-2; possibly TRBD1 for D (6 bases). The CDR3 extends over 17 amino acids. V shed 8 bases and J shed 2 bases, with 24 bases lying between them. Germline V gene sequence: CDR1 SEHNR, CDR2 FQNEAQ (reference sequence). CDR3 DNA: TGTGCCAGCCAACCAACCCCACAGGGTACTTTCAACTATGGCTACACCTTC. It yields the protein CASQPTPQGTFNYGYTF.

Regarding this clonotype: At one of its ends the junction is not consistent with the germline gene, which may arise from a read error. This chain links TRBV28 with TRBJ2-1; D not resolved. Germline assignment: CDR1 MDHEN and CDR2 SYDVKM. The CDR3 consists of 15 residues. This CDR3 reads CASSFPAPSHNEQFF. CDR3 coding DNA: TGTGCCAGCAGTTTTCCCGCTCCCTCCCACAATGAGCAGTTCTTC.

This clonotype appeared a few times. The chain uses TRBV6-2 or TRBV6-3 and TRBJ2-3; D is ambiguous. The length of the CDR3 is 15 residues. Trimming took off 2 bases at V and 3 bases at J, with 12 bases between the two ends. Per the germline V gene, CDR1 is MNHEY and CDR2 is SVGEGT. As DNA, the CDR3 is TGTGCCAGCAGTTACAGGACGCCCCTAACAGATACGCAGTATTTT. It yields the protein CASSYRTPLTDTQYF.

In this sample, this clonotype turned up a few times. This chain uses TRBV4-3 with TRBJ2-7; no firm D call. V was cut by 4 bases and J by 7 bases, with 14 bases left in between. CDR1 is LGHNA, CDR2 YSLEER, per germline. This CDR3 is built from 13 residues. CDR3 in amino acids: CASSPNLLREQYV. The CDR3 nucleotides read TGCGCCAGCAGCCCAAATCTACTTCGGGAGCAGTACGTC.

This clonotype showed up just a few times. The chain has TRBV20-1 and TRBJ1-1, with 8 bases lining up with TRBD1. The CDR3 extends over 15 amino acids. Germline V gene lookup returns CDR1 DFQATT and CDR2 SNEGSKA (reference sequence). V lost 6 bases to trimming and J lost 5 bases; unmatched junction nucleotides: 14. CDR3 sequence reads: CSAYEGQGWGTEAFF. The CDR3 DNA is TGCAGTGCCTACGAAGGACAGGGCTGGGGGACTGAAGCTTTCTTT.

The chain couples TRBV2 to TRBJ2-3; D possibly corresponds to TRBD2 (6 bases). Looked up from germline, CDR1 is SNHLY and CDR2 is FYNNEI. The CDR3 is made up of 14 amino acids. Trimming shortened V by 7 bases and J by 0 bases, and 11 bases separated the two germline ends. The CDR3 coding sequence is TGTGCCAGCACGGGGGACGCCAGCACAGATACGCAGTATTTT. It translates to CASTGDASTDTQYF.

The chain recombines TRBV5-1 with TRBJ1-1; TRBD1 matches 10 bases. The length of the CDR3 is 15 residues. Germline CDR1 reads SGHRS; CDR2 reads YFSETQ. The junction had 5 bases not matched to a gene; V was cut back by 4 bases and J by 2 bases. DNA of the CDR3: TGCGCCAGCAGCCTACGGACAGGGGGAAACACTGAAGCTTTCTTT. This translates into CASSLRTGGNTEAFF.

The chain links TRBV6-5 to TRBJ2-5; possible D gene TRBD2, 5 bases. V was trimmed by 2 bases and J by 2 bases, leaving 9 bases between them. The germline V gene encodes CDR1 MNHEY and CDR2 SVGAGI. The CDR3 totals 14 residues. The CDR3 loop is CASSYDYLQETQYF. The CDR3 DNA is TGTGCCAGCAGTTACGACTACTTACAAGAGACCCAGTACTTC.

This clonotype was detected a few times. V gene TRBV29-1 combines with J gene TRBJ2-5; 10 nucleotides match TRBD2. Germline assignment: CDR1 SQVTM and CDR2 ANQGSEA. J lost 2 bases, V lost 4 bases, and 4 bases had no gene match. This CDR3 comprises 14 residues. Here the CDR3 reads CSVGLAGVQETQYF. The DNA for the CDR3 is TGCAGCGTTGGTCTAGCGGGAGTGCAAGAGACCCAGTACTTC.

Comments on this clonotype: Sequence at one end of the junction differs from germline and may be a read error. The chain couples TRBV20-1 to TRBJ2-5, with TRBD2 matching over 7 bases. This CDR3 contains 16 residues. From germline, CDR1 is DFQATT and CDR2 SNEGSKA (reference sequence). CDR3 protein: CSARDGGGFLKGTQYF. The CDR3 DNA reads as TGCAGTGCTAGAGATGGGGGGGGTTTTTTAAAGGGGACCCAATACTTC.

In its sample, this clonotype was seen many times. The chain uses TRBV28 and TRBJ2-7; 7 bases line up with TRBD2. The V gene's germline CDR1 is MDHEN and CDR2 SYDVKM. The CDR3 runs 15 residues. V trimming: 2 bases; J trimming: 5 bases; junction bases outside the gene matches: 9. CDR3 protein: CASSLATAGSHEQYF. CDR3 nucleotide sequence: TGTGCCAGCAGTTTAGCTACAGCGGGGAGCCACGAGCAGTACTTC.

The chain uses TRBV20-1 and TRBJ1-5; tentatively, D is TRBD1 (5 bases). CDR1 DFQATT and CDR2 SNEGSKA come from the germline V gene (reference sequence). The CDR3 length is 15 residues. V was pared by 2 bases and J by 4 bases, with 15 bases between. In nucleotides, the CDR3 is TGCAGTGCTAGATCCTCCACGGGGGTTAATCAGCCCCAGCATTTT. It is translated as CSARSSTGVNQPQHF.

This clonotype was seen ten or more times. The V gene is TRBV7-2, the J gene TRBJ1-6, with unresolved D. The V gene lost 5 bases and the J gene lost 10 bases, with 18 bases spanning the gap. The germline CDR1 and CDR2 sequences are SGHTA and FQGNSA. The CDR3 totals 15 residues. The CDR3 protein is CASSQITTFGSPLHF. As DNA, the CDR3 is TGTGCCAGCAGCCAAATAACCACGTTTGGCTCACCCCTCCACTTT. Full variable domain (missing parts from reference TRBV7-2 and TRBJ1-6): GAGVSQSPSNKVTEKGKDVELRCDPISGHTALYWYRQSLGQGLEFLIYFQGNSAPDKSGLPSDRFSAERTGGSVSTLTIQRTQQEDSAVYLCASSQITTFGSPLHFGNGTRLTVT.

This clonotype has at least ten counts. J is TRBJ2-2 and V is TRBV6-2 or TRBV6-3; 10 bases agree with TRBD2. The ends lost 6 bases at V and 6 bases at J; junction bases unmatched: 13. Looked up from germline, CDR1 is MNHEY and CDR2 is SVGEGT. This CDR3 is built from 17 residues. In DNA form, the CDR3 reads TGTGCCAGCAGAAGTTACCCCAGCGGGAGGGCTTCCGGGGAGCTGTTTTTT. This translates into CASRSYPSGRASGELFF.

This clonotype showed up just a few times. The CDR3 region is CASSLPTIPGQGSSYNEQFF. The CDR3 nucleotides are TGTGCCAGCAGCCTACCGACAATCCCGGGACAGGGCAGTTCCTACAATGAGCAGTTCTTC. The chain couples TRBV28 to TRBJ2-1, with TRBD1 identical over 9 bases. This CDR3 is built from 20 residues. Losses at the gene ends were 6 bases for V and 1 base for J; bases not matched to a gene: 19. CDR1 and CDR2 from the germline V gene are MDHEN and SYDVKM.

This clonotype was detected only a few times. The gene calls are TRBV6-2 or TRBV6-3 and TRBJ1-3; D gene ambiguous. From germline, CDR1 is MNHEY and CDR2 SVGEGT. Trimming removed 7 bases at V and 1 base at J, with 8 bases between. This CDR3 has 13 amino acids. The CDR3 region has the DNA TGTGCCAGCAACGGACGGTCTGGAAACACCATATATTTT. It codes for CASNGRSGNTIYF.

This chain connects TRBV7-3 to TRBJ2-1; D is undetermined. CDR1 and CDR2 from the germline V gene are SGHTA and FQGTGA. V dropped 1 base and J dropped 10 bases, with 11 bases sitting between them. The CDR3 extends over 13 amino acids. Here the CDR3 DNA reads TGTGCCAGCAGCTTAAGACCAGCCCGGGAGCAGTTCTTC. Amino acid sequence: CASSLRPAREQFF.

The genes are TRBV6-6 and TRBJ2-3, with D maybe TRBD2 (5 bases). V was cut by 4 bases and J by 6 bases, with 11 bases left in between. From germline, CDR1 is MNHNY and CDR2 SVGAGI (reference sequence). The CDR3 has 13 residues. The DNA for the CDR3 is TGTGCCAGCAGTTCTGCTAGCTCCGATACGCAGTATTTT. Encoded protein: CASSSASSDTQYF.

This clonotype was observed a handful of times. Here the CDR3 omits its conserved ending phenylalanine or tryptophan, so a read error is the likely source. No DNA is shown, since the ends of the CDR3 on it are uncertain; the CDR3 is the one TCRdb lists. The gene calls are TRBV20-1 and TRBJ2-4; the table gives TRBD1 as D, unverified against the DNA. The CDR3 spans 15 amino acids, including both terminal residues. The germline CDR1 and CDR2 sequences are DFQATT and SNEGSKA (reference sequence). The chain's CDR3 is CSAPRVGQGLPPAFG.

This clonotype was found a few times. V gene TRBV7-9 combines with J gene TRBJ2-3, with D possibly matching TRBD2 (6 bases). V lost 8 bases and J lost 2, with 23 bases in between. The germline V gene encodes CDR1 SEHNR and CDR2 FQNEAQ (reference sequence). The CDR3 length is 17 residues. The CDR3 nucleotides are TGTGCCAGCGGCCCGGTAGCGGATGCCTTTTACACAGATACGCAGTATTTT. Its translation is CASGPVADAFYTDTQYF.

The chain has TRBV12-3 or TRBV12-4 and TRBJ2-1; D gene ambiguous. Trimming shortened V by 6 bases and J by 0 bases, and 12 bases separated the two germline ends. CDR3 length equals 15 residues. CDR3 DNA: TGTGCCAGCAGGGCCGACCAGAGCTCCTACAATGAGCAGTTCTTC. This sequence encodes CASRADQSSYNEQFF.

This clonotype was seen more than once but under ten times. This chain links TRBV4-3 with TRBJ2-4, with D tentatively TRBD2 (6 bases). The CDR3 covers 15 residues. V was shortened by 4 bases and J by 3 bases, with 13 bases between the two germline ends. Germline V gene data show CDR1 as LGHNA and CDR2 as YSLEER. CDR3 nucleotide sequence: TGCGCCAGCAGCCCGTCCAGGCGGGACAAAAACATTCAGTACTTC. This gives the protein CASSPSRRDKNIQYF.

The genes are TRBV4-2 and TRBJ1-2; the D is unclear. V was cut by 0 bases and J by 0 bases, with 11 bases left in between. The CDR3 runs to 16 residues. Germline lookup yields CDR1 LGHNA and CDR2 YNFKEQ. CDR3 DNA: TGTGCCAGCAGCCAAGAGGCCACGGCAGCTAACTATGGCTACACCTTC. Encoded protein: CASSQEATAANYGYTF.

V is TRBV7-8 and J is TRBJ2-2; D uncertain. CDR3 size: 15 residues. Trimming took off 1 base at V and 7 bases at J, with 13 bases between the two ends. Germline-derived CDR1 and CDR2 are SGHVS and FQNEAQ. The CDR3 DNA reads TGTGCCAGCAGCTTAGTACCGGCTTATGTCGGGGAGCTGTTTTTT. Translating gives CASSLVPAYVGELFF.

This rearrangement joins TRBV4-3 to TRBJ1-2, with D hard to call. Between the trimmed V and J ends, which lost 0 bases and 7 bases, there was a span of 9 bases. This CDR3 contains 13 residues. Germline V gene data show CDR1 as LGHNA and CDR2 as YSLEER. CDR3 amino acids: CASSQENWGGYTF. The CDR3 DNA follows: TGCGCCAGCAGCCAAGAGAATTGGGGTGGCTACACCTTC.

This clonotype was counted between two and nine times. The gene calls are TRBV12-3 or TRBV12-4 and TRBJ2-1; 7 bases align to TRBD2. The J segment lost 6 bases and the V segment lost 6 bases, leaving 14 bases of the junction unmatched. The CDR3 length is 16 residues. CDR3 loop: CASRGRLARESNEQFF. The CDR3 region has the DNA TGTGCCAGCAGGGGGAGACTAGCCCGGGAAAGCAATGAGCAGTTCTTC.

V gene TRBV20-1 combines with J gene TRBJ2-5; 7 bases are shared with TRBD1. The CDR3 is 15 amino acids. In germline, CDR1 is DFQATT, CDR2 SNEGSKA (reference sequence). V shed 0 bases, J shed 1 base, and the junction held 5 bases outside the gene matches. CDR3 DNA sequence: TGCAGTGCTAGAGACGAGAGACAGGGCCAAGAGACCCAGTACTTC. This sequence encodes CSARDERQGQETQYF.

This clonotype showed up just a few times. The CDR3 DNA sequence: TGTGCCAGCAGCCAAGAAATCGGATACTCTGGGGCCAACGTCCTGACTTTC. This sequence encodes CASSQEIGYSGANVLTF. The chain recombines TRBV14 with TRBJ2-6, with D unresolved. CDR3 length: 17 residues. Germline V gives CDR1 SGHDN, CDR2 FVKESK. Trimming pared 0 bases from V and 0 bases from J, leaving 9 bases between.